This T cell receptor (beta chain) was sequenced for a study of human T cells and chemical hapten exposure. Study results and limitations: Expanded TCRs showed more large CDR3 clusters than pre-sensitization or healthy control sets. No change in TCRs above 1 in 1000 frequency was produced by DPC sensitization.

This clonotype was found a few times. What it recognizes is unknown. Time point reported: patch test 1, 2 weeks after DPC sensitization. The sample's treatment: therapeutic diphenylcyclopropenone sensitization with weekly scalp DPC. The CDR3 has 16 amino acids. The germline CDR1 and CDR2 sequences are MNHNS and SASEGT. V shed 3 bases and J shed 2 bases, with 17 bases lying between them. Individual cDNA molecules each carried unique molecular identifiers attached by the library. TCRdb called the RACE reads again in MiXCR, with one record for every CDR3 protein. There are around 110,000 distinct CDR3 sequences in the sample; roughly 12% occur only once, and just over 1.4% lies in the top ten.

The sequences come from whole blood, collected in connection with sensitization to the hapten diphenylcyclopropenone (DPC). The sequence derives from a woman aged 50 to 65 with alopecia areata. Some clones in this sample may be carry-over from other donors' samples. This sequence joins TRBV6-1 and TRBJ2-7; D gene uncertain. This CDR3 reads CASSEEGRHNPYEQYF. As DNA, the CDR3 is TGTGCCAGCAGTGAGGAAGGACGCCACAATCCCTACGAGCAGTACTTC.